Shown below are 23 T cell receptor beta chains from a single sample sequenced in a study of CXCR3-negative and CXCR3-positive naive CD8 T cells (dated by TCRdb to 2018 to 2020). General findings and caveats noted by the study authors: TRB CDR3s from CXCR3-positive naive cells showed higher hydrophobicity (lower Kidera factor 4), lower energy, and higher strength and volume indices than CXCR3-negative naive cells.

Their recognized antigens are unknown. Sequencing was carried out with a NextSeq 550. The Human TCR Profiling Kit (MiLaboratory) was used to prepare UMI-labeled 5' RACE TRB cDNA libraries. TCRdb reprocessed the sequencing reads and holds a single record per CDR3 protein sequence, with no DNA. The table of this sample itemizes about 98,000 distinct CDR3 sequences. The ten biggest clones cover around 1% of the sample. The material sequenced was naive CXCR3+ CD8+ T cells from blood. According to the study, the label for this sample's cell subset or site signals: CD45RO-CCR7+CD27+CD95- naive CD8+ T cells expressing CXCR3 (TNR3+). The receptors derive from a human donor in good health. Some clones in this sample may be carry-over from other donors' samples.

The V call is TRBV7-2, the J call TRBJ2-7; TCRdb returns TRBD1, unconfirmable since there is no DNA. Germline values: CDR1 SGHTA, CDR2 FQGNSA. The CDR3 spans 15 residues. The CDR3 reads CASSLAWDREYEQYF.

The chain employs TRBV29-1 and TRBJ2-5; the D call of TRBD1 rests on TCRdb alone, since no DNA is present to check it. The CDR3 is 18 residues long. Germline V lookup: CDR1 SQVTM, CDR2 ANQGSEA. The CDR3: CSVEGTGGRGEYQETQYF.

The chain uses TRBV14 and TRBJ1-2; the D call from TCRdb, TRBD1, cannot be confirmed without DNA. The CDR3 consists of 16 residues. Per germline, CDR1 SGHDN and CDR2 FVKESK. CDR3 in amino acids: CASSQDIGAGGYGYTF. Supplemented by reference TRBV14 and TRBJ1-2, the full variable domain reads EAGVTQFPSHSVIEKGQTVTLRCDPISGHDNLYWYRRVMGKEIKFLLHFVKESKQDESGMPNNRFLAERTGGTYSTLKVQPAELEDSGVYFCASSQDIGAGGYGYTFGSGTRLTVV.

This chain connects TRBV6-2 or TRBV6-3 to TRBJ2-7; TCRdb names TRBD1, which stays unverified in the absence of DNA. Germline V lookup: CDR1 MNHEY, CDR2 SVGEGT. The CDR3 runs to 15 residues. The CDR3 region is CASRLLPGGVYEQYF.

Here the CDR3 reads CASSPREGRLETQYF. The rearrangement links TRBV7-6 to TRBJ2-5; there is no DNA to check the TCRdb D call of TRBD2. The CDR3 consists of 15 residues. Germline V gene lookup returns CDR1 SGHVS and CDR2 FNYEAQ.

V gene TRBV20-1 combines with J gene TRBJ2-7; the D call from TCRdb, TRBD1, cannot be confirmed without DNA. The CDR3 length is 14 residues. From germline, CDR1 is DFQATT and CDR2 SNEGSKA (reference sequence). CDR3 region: CSARDPGQTYEQYF.

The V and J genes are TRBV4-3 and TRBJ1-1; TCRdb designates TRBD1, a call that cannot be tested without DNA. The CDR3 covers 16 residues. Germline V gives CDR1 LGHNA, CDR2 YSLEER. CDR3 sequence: CASSPIGQGANTEAFF.

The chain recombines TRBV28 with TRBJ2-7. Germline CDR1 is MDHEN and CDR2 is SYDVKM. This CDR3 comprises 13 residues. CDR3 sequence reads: CASSWGASYEQYF.

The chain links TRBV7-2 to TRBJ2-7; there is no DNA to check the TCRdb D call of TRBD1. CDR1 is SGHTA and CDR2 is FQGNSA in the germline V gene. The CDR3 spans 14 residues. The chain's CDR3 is CASSTPAARYEQYF.

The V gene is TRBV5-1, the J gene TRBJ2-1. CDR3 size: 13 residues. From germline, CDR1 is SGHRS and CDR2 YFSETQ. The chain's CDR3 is CASRSQIYNEQFF.

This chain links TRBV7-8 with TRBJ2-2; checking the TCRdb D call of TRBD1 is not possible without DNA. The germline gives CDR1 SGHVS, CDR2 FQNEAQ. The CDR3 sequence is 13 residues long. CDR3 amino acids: CASSRQGSGELFF.

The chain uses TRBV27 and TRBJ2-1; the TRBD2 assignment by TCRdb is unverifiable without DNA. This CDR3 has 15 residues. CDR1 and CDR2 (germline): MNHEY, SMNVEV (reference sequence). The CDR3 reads CASSETGISYNEQFF.

CDR3 amino acids: CASSFRDYEQYF. The chain carries TRBV7-2 and TRBJ2-7; the TCRdb D gene call, TRBD1, has no DNA to confirm it. Germline V gene sequence: CDR1 SGHTA, CDR2 FQGNSA. This CDR3 spans 12 amino acids.

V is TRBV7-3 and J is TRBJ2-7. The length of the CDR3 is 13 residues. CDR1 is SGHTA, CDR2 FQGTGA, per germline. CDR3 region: CASSPLWENEQYF.

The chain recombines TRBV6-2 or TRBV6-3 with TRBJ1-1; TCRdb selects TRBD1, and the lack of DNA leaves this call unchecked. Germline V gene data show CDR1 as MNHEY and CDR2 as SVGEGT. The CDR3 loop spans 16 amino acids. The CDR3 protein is CASTSAGHPSSREAFF.

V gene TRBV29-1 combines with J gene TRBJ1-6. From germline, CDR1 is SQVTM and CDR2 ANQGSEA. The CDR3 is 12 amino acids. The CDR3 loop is CSVEDRPGTLHF. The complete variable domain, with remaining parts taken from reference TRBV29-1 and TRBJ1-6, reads SAVISQKPSRDICQRGTSLTIQCQVDSQVTMMFWYRQQPGQSLTLIATANQGSEATYESGFVIDKFPISRPNLTFSTLTVSNMSPEDSSIYLCSVEDRPGTLHFGNGTRLTVT.

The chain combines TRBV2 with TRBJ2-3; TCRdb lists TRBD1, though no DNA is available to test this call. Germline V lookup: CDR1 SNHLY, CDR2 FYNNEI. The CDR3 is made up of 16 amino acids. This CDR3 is CASSYSQGATTDTQYF.

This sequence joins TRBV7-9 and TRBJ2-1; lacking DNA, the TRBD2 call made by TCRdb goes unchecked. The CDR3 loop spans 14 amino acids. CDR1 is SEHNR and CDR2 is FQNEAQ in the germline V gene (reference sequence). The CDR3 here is CASRPGGPDNEQFF. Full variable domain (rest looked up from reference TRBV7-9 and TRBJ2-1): DTGVSQNPRHKITKRGQNVTFRCDPISEHNRLYWYRQTLGQGPEFLTYFQNEAQLEKSRLLSDRFSAERPKGSFSTLEIQRTEQGDSAMYLCASRPGGPDNEQFFGPGTRLTVL.

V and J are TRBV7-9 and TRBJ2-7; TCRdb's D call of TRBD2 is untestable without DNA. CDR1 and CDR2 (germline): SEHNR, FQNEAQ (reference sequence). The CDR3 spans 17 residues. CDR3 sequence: CASSQKATSGGPDEQYF.

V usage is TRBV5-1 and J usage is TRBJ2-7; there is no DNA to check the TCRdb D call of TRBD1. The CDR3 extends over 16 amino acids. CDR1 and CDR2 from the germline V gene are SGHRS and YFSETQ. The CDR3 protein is CASSGSLGESSYEQYF. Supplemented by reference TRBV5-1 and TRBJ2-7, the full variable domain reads KAGVTQTPRYLIKTRGQQVTLSCSPISGHRSVSWYQQTPGQGLQFLFEYFSETQRNKGNFPGRFSGRQFSNSRSEMNVSTLELGDSALYLCASSGSLGESSYEQYFGPGTRLTVT.

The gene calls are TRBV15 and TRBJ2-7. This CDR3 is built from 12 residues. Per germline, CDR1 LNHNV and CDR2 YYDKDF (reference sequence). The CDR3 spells CATSSADYEQYF.

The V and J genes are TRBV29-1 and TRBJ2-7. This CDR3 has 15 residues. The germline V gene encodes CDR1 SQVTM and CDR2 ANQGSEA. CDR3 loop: CSVEDGSRSSYEQYF.

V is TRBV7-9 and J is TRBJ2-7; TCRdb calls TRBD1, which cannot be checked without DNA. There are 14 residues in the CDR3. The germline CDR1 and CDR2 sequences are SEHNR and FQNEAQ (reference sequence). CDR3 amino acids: CASSPRDRALEQYF.